A selection of T cell receptor beta chains follows, all from one sample in a study of blood T cell repertoires in COVID-19. Clones were read by immunoSEQ multiplex PCR, and TCRdb kept only the in-frame ones, dropping some. The sample includes 150,000 to 200,000 clones, roughly 80% of them seen just once. Sample: peripheral blood. These receptors came from a man between 60 and 70 years old with active or convalescent COVID-19. The CDR3 runs from the conserved cysteine through the conserved F or W. Each record gives: J gene, D gene, V gene, clone size, CDR3 protein, CDR3 DNA. The D gene is left open where the match is weak. Rows may omit the clone size; those that give it use once, few, many or a size class.

j_gene: TRBJ2-3; d_gene: TRBD2; v_gene: TRBV6-4; abundance: -; CDR3aa: CASSFTSGNGDTQYF; CDR3nt: TGTGCCAGCAGCTTCACTAGCGGGAACGGAGATACGCAGTATTTT
j_gene: TRBJ2-3; d_gene: TRBD1; v_gene: TRBV7-9; abundance: -; CDR3aa: CASSLASGGDTQYF; CDR3nt: TGTGCCAGCAGCTTAGCATCAGGGGGAGATACGCAGTATTTT
j_gene: TRBJ2-3; d_gene: TRBD1; v_gene: TRBV5-8; abundance: -; CDR3aa: CASRIRTGGTDTQYF; CDR3nt: TGTGCCAGCAGAATCCGGACAGGTGGCACAGATACGCAGTATTTT
j_gene: TRBJ2-3; d_gene: TRBD2; v_gene: TRBV5-1; abundance: -; CDR3aa: CASSFVLAGALSTDTQYF; CDR3nt: TGCGCCAGCAGCTTTGTCCTAGCGGGAGCCCTTAGCACAGATACGCAGTATTTT
j_gene: TRBJ2-3; d_gene: -; v_gene: TRBV24-1; abundance: -; CDR3aa: CATSDWDKWDTQYF; CDR3nt: TGTGCCACCAGTGATTGGGACAAATGGGATACGCAGTATTTT
j_gene: TRBJ2-3; d_gene: -; v_gene: TRBV21-1; abundance: -; CDR3aa: CASSPQGRQGRGDTQYF; CDR3nt: TGTGCCAGCAGCCCCCAGGGGAGACAGGGGAGAGGGGATACGCAGTATTTT
j_gene: TRBJ1-3; d_gene: -; v_gene: TRBV7-6; abundance: -; CDR3aa: CASSAEQGFGNTIYF; CDR3nt: TGTGCCAGCAGCGCGGAACAGGGTTTCGGAAACACCATATATTTT
j_gene: TRBJ2-1; d_gene: TRBD2; v_gene: TRBV15; abundance: few; CDR3aa: CATSRKAGRNEQFF; CDR3nt: TGTGCCACCAGCAGAAAAGCGGGACGGAATGAGCAGTTCTTC
j_gene: TRBJ2-1; d_gene: TRBD2; v_gene: TRBV30; abundance: once; CDR3aa: CAWSALGLAGEWNEQFF; CDR3nt: TGTGCCTGGAGTGCCCTGGGACTAGCGGGAGAATGGAATGAGCAGTTCTTC
j_gene: TRBJ2-7; d_gene: -; v_gene: TRBV6-5; abundance: -; CDR3aa: CASSYRAGSYEQYF; CDR3nt: TGTGCCAGCAGTTACCGGGCAGGGTCCTACGAGCAGTACTTC
j_gene: TRBJ1-2; d_gene: -; v_gene: TRBV25-1; abundance: -; CDR3aa: CASSEYRGGGYTF; CDR3nt: TGTGCCAGCAGTGAATATAGGGGGGGTGGCTACACCTTC
j_gene: TRBJ1-1; d_gene: -; v_gene: TRBV27; abundance: few; CDR3aa: CASSYTEDEAFF; CDR3nt: TGTGCCAGCAGTTACACGGAGGATGAAGCTTTCTTT
j_gene: TRBJ2-5; d_gene: -; v_gene: TRBV19; abundance: -; CDR3aa: CASSSGQQETQYF; CDR3nt: TGTGCCAGTAGTAGTGGACAGCAGGAGACCCAGTACTTC
j_gene: TRBJ2-4; d_gene: TRBD2; v_gene: TRBV19; abundance: few; CDR3aa: CASSIAGGLKNIQYF; CDR3nt: TGTGCCAGTAGTATAGCGGGAGGACTCAAAAACATTCAGTACTTC
j_gene: TRBJ1-4; d_gene: -; v_gene: TRBV7-9; abundance: once; CDR3aa: CASTPTGATNEKLFF; CDR3nt: TGTGCCAGCACCCCGACCGGGGCAACTAATGAAAAACTGTTTTTT
j_gene: TRBJ2-3; d_gene: TRBD2; v_gene: TRBV5-1; abundance: -; CDR3aa: CASSLSSGETDTQYF; CDR3nt: TGCGCCAGCAGCTTGTCTAGCGGAGAGACAGATACGCAGTATTTT
j_gene: TRBJ2-5; d_gene: TRBD1; v_gene: TRBV28; abundance: -; CDR3aa: CASSLQGFQETQYF; CDR3nt: TGTGCCAGCAGTCTACAGGGGTTCCAAGAGACCCAGTACTTC
j_gene: TRBJ2-5; d_gene: -; v_gene: TRBV3-1/TRBV3-2; abundance: -; CDR3aa: CASSQALLETQYF; CDR3nt: TGTGCCAGCAGCCAAGCTCTTTTGGAGACCCAGTACTTC
j_gene: TRBJ1-2; d_gene: TRBD1; v_gene: TRBV7-3; abundance: few; CDR3aa: CASSQGQGDGYTF; CDR3nt: TGTGCCAGCAGCCAAGGGCAGGGGGACGGCTACACCTTC
j_gene: TRBJ1-5; d_gene: -; v_gene: TRBV28; abundance: -; CDR3aa: CASSLSTGRGPQHF; CDR3nt: TGTGCCAGCAGTTTATCGACGGGGCGGGGGCCCCAGCATTTT
j_gene: TRBJ1-1; d_gene: TRBD1; v_gene: TRBV6-6; abundance: -; CDR3aa: CASIRDRGFAEAFF; CDR3nt: TGTGCCAGCATACGGGACAGGGGTTTCGCTGAAGCTTTCTTT
j_gene: TRBJ1-2; d_gene: -; v_gene: TRBV28; abundance: -; CDR3aa: CASSPRAAYGYTF; CDR3nt: TGTGCCAGCAGTCCGAGGGCTGCCTATGGCTACACCTTC
j_gene: TRBJ2-7; d_gene: -; v_gene: TRBV3-1/TRBV3-2; abundance: -; CDR3aa: CASSRPREETYEQYF; CDR3nt: TGTGCCAGCAGCCGCCCCCGGGAAGAAACCTACGAGCAGTACTTC
j_gene: TRBJ2-2; d_gene: -; v_gene: TRBV19; abundance: few; CDR3aa: CASSIGFVQRSTGELFF; CDR3nt: TGTGCCAGTAGTATCGGCTTCGTCCAGCGGAGCACCGGGGAGCTGTTTTTT
j_gene: TRBJ1-5; d_gene: TRBD1; v_gene: TRBV6-4; abundance: -; CDR3aa: CASSAGTGTLSNQPQHF; CDR3nt: TGTGCCAGCAGTGCCGGGACAGGGACTCTTAGCAATCAGCCCCAGCATTTT
j_gene: TRBJ2-5; d_gene: -; v_gene: TRBV24-1; abundance: -; CDR3aa: CATSDSTTFTQYF; CDR3nt: TGTGCCACCAGTGACTCAACAACGTTCACCCAGTACTTC
j_gene: TRBJ1-5; d_gene: -; v_gene: TRBV18; abundance: -; CDR3aa: CASSGGPDSNQPQHF; CDR3nt: TGTGCCAGCTCAGGGGGCCCAGATAGCAATCAGCCCCAGCATTTT
j_gene: TRBJ2-2; d_gene: TRBD2; v_gene: TRBV3-1/TRBV3-2; abundance: -; CDR3aa: CASSARTKAGVVGNTGELFF; CDR3nt: TGTGCCAGCAGCGCACGGACTAAAGCGGGAGTCGTAGGTAACACCGGGGAGCTGTTTTTT
j_gene: TRBJ2-5; d_gene: TRBD2; v_gene: TRBV9; abundance: once; CDR3aa: CASSVMTSGVGETQYF; CDR3nt: TGTGCCAGCAGCGTCATGACTAGCGGGGTCGGGGAGACCCAGTACTTC
j_gene: TRBJ2-3; d_gene: TRBD2; v_gene: TRBV28; abundance: -; CDR3aa: CASTSRTSGRAEYF; CDR3nt: TGTGCCAGCACCTCTCGGACTAGCGGGAGGGCAGAGTATTTT
j_gene: TRBJ2-5; d_gene: -; v_gene: TRBV25-1; abundance: -; CDR3aa: CASSWRGGETQYF; CDR3nt: TGTGCCAGCAGTTGGAGGGGAGGAGAGACCCAGTACTTC
j_gene: TRBJ2-5; d_gene: -; v_gene: TRBV28; abundance: -; CDR3aa: CASGRNRDETQYF; CDR3nt: TGTGCCAGCGGACGAAACAGGGATGAGACCCAGTACTTC
j_gene: TRBJ2-5; d_gene: -; v_gene: TRBV28; abundance: -; CDR3aa: CASSKSRNREETQYF; CDR3nt: TGTGCCAGCAGTAAGAGCCGTAACAGGGAGGAGACCCAGTACTTC
j_gene: TRBJ2-1; d_gene: TRBD2; v_gene: TRBV27; abundance: few; CDR3aa: CASSLSAGGLNEQFF; CDR3nt: TGTGCCAGCAGTTTATCGGCGGGAGGGCTCAATGAGCAGTTCTTC
j_gene: TRBJ2-3; d_gene: TRBD2; v_gene: TRBV18; abundance: -; CDR3aa: CASSPLAGGSDTQYF; CDR3nt: TGTGCCAGCTCCCCACTAGCGGGAGGGTCCGATACGCAGTATTTT
j_gene: TRBJ1-1; d_gene: -; v_gene: TRBV24-1; abundance: once; CDR3aa: CATKEGGEAFF; CDR3nt: TGTGCCACTAAGGAAGGGGGTGAAGCTTTCTTT
j_gene: TRBJ2-1; d_gene: TRBD2; v_gene: TRBV12-5; abundance: -; CDR3aa: CASGFPPLAGPYNEQFF; CDR3nt: TGTGCTAGTGGTTTCCCCCCTCTAGCGGGGCCTTACAATGAGCAGTTCTTC
j_gene: TRBJ1-2; d_gene: TRBD1; v_gene: TRBV29-1; abundance: few; CDR3aa: CSILQPDRVGGYTF; CDR3nt: TGCAGCATCCTCCAACCCGACAGGGTAGGTGGCTACACCTTC
j_gene: TRBJ2-2; d_gene: -; v_gene: TRBV29-1; abundance: few; CDR3aa: CSVVRDTTGELFF; CDR3nt: TGCAGCGTGGTCCGGGACACCACCGGGGAGCTGTTTTTT
j_gene: TRBJ2-2; d_gene: TRBD2; v_gene: TRBV3-1/TRBV3-2; abundance: few; CDR3aa: CASRGLAGELFF; CDR3nt: TGTGCCAGCAGGGGACTAGCCGGGGAGCTGTTTTTT
j_gene: TRBJ1-3; d_gene: -; v_gene: TRBV28; abundance: -; CDR3aa: CASSLLHSGNTIYF; CDR3nt: TGTGCCAGCAGTTTATTACACTCTGGAAACACCATATATTTT
j_gene: TRBJ1-1; d_gene: -; v_gene: TRBV11-3; abundance: few; CDR3aa: CASSRGGMNTEAFF; CDR3nt: TGTGCCAGCAGTCGCGGAGGGATGAACACTGAAGCTTTCTTT
j_gene: TRBJ2-1; d_gene: -; v_gene: TRBV21-1; abundance: -; CDR3aa: CASSKEDLSAGELNEQFF; CDR3nt: TGTGCCAGCAGCAAAGAAGACCTTTCAGCGGGAGAGCTTAATGAGCAGTTCTTC
j_gene: TRBJ2-5; d_gene: -; v_gene: TRBV7-9; abundance: -; CDR3aa: CASRRLGGPQETQYF; CDR3nt: TGTGCCAGCAGACGCCTCGGAGGGCCTCAAGAGACCCAGTACTTC
j_gene: TRBJ1-1; d_gene: -; v_gene: TRBV6-4; abundance: once; CDR3aa: CASSPTSLNTEAFF; CDR3nt: TGTGCCAGCAGCCCGACATCCTTGAACACTGAAGCTTTCTTT
j_gene: TRBJ2-2; d_gene: -; v_gene: TRBV7-2; abundance: once; CDR3aa: CASSPPAGFGGELFF; CDR3nt: TGTGCCAGCAGCCCACCTGCGGGGTTTGGCGGGGAGCTGTTTTTT
j_gene: TRBJ2-1; d_gene: TRBD2; v_gene: TRBV27; abundance: -; CDR3aa: CASSLTGLAGGLSSYNEQFF; CDR3nt: TGTGCCAGCAGCTTGACGGGACTAGCGGGAGGGTTAAGCTCCTACAATGAGCAGTTCTTC
j_gene: TRBJ1-6; d_gene: -; v_gene: TRBV5-8; abundance: -; CDR3aa: CASSLRQASPLHF; CDR3nt: TGTGCCAGCAGCTTGAGGCAGGCCTCACCCCTCCACTTT
j_gene: TRBJ2-7; d_gene: TRBD1; v_gene: TRBV5-1; abundance: -; CDR3aa: CASSYPDRAYEQYF; CDR3nt: TGCGCCAGCAGTTATCCTGACAGGGCCTACGAGCAGTACTTC
j_gene: TRBJ2-5; d_gene: -; v_gene: TRBV19; abundance: -; CDR3aa: CASSKATGLETQYF; CDR3nt: TGTGCCAGTAGTAAGGCCACAGGGCTGGAGACCCAGTACTTC
j_gene: TRBJ2-1; d_gene: -; v_gene: TRBV27; abundance: few; CDR3aa: CASSYRGGSYNEQFF; CDR3nt: TGTGCCAGCTCTTACAGGGGGGGCTCCTACAATGAGCAGTTCTTC
j_gene: TRBJ2-7; d_gene: -; v_gene: TRBV28; abundance: -; CDR3aa: CASSWDSLSSYEQYF; CDR3nt: TGTGCCAGCAGTTGGGACTCCCTGAGCTCCTACGAGCAGTACTTC
j_gene: TRBJ1-5; d_gene: TRBD1; v_gene: TRBV18; abundance: -; CDR3aa: CASSPSISGTGGRSNQPQHF; CDR3nt: TGTGCCAGCTCACCATCAATTTCCGGGACAGGGGGCAGGAGCAATCAGCCCCAGCATTTT
j_gene: TRBJ1-6; d_gene: -; v_gene: TRBV6-5; abundance: -; CDR3aa: CATCWRRSGSPLHF; CDR3nt: TGTGCCACCTGTTGGAGGAGGTCTGGTTCACCCCTCCACTTT
j_gene: TRBJ2-3; d_gene: TRBD1; v_gene: TRBV4-2; abundance: -; CDR3aa: CASSRMGSGQGQTDTQYF; CDR3nt: TGTGCCAGCAGCCGGATGGGGTCGGGACAGGGGCAGACAGATACGCAGTATTTT
j_gene: TRBJ1-3; d_gene: TRBD1; v_gene: TRBV11-2; abundance: -; CDR3aa: CASSLRTGQGSSGNTIYF; CDR3nt: TGTGCCAGCAGCTTAAGGACGGGACAGGGGAGCTCTGGAAACACCATATATTTT
j_gene: TRBJ2-7; d_gene: -; v_gene: TRBV2; abundance: few; CDR3aa: CASTLRPSYEQYF; CDR3nt: TGTGCCAGCACCCTGCGCCCCTCCTACGAGCAGTACTTC
j_gene: TRBJ2-5; d_gene: -; v_gene: TRBV12-3/TRBV12-4; abundance: -; CDR3aa: CASSLNGETQYF; CDR3nt: TGTGCCAGCAGTTTGAACGGAGAGACCCAGTACTTC